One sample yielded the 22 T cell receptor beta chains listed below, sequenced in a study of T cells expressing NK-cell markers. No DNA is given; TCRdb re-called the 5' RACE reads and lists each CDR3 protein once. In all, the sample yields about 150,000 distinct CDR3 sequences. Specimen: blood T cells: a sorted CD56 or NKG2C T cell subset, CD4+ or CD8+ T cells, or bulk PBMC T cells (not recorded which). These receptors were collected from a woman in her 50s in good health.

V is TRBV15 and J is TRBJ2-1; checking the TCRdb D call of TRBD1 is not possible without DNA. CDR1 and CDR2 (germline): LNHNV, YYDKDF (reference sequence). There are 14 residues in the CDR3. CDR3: CATEGGIRYNEQFF. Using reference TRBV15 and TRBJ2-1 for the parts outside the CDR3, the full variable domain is DAMVIQNPRYQVTQFGKPVTLSCSQTLNHNVMYWYQQKSSQAPKLLFHYYDKDFNNEADTPDNFQSRRPNTSFCFLDIRSPGLGDTAMYLCATEGGIRYNEQFFGPGTRLTVL.

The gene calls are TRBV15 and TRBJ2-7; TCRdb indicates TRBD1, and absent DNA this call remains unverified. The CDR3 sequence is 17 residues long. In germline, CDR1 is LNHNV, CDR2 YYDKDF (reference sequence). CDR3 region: CATSRDSDRDRSYEQYF. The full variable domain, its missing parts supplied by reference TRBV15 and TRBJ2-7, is DAMVIQNPRYQVTQFGKPVTLSCSQTLNHNVMYWYQQKSSQAPKLLFHYYDKDFNNEADTPDNFQSRRPNTSFCFLDIRSPGLGDTAMYLCATSRDSDRDRSYEQYFGPGTRLTVT.

The CDR3 sequence is CASSGWTGNTGELFF. V is TRBV7-9 and J is TRBJ2-2; TCRdb reports TRBD1, a call that lacks DNA to check it against. CDR3 length: 15 amino acids. Germline loops: CDR1 SEHNR, CDR2 FQNEAQ (reference sequence).

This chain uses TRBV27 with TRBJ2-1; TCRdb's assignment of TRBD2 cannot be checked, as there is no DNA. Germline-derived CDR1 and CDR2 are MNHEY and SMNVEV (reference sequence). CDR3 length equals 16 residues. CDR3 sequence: CASSLLGTSGSNEQFF.

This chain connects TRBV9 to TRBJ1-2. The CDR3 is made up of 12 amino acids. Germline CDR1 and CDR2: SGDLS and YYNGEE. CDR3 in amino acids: CASSKWPYGYTF. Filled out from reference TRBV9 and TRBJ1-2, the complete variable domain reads DSGVTQTPKHLITATGQRVTLRCSPRSGDLSVYWYQQSLDQGLQFLIQYYNGEERAKGNILERFSAQQFPDLHSELNLSSLELGDSALYFCASSKWPYGYTFGSGTRLTVV.

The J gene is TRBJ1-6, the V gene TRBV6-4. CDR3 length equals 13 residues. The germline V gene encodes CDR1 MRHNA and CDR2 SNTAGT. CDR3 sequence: CASSETDNSPLHF.

The CDR3 here is CASREQGAIINTEAFF. J is TRBJ1-1 and V is TRBV6-2 or TRBV6-3; TCRdb's D call of TRBD1 is untestable without DNA. Germline V gives CDR1 MNHEY, CDR2 SVGEGT. The CDR3 is 16 amino acids.

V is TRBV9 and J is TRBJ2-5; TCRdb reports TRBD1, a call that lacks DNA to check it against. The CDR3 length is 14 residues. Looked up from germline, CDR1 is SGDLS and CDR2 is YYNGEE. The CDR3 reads CASSPGSGQETQYF.

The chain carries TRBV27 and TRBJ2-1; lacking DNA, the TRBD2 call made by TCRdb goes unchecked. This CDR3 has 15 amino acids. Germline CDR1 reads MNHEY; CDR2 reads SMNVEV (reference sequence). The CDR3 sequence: CASSFGAGGYNEQFF.

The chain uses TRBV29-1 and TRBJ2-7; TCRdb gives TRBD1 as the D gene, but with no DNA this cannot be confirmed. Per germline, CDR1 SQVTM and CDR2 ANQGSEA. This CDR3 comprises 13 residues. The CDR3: CSVSDRRLGEQYF.

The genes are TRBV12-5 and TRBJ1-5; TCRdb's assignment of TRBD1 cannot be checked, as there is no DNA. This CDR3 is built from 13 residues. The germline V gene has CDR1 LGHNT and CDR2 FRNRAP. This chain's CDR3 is CASGKNRGQPQHF.

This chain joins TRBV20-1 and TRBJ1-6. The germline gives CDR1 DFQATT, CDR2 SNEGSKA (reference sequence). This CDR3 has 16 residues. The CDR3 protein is CSARDLPSSYNSPLHF.

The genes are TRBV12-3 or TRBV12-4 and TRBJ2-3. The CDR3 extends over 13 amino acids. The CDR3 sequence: CASSAASTDTQYF.

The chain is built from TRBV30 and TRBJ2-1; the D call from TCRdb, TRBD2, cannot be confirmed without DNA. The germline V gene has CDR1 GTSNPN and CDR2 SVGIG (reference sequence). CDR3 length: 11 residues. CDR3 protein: CAWTAEGEQFF.

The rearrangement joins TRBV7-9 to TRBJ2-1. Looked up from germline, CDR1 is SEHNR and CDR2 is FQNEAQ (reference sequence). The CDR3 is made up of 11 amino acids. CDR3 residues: CASSRQKPQFF. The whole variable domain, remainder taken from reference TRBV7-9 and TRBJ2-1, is DTGVSQNPRHKITKRGQNVTFRCDPISEHNRLYWYRQTLGQGPEFLTYFQNEAQLEKSRLLSDRFSAERPKGSFSTLEIQRTEQGDSAMYLCASSRQKPQFFGPGTRLTVL.

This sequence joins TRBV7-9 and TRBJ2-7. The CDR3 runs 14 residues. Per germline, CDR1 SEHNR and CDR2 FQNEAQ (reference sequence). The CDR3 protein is CASSLQVRAYEQYF.

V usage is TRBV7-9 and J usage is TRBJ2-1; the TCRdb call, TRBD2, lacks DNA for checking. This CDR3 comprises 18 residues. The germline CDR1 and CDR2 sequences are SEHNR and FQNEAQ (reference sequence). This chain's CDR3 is CASSPTSGRDDPYNEQFF.

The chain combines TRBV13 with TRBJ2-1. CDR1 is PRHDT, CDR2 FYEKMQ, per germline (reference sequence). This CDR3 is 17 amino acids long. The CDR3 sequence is CASSFSVFGETNNEQFF. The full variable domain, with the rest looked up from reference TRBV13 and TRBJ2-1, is AAGVIQSPRHLIKEKRETATLKCYPIPRHDTVYWYQQGPGQDPQFLISFYEKMQSDKGSIPDRFSAQQFSDYHSELNMSSLELGDSALYFCASSFSVFGETNNEQFFGPGTRLTVL.

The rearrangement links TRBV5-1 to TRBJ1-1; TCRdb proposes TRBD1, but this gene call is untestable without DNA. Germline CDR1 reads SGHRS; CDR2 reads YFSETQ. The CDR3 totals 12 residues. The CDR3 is CASSGTGDEAFF.

The CDR3 here is CATSDLQYNEQFF. The rearrangement joins TRBV24-1 to TRBJ2-1. The CDR3 covers 13 residues. Germline V lookup: CDR1 KGHDR, CDR2 SFDVKD.

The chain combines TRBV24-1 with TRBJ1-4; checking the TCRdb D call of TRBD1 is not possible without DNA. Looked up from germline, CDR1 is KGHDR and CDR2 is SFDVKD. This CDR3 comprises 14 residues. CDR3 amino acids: CATSAGGQVEKLFF.

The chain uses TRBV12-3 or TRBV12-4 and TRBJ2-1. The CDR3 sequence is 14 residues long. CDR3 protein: CASSFFSSGDEQFF.